This note documents a single T cell receptor (beta chain) sequence. Specified time point: patch test 2, 6 weeks after DPC sensitization. The treatment denotes: therapeutic diphenylcyclopropenone sensitization with weekly scalp DPC. This sample is part of a study of human T cells and chemical hapten exposure. TCRdb independently ran MiXCR on the RACE reads; one entry per CDR3 protein. This table has more than 85,000 distinct CDR3 sequences, 9% to 9.5% appearing once. The V segment lost 3 bases and the J segment 6 bases; nucleotides outside the gene matches: 7. The germline gives CDR1 SGHTA, CDR2 FQGNSA. This CDR3 is built from 15 residues.

This sequence was found in a woman aged 40 to 49 with alopecia areata. Some clones in this sample may be carry-over from other donors' samples. The starting material was whole blood, obtained in connection with sensitization to the hapten diphenylcyclopropenone (DPC). The chain is built from TRBV7-2 and TRBJ2-1, with TRBD1 identical over 8 bases. The CDR3 bases are TGTGCCAGCAGCTTGGCGGGACAGGTCGGCAATGAGCAGTTCTTC. This sequence encodes CASSLAGQVGNEQFF.